Listed here are 23 T cell receptor beta chains from one sample, sequenced in a study of human T cells and chemical hapten exposure (dated by TCRdb to the early 2020s). Receptors were amplified or captured by RACE. Sequencing relied on a NextSeq 500. TCRdb cleaned the public reads at Q25 with fastp, built clones with MiXCR and kept in-frame beta chains. Every entry covers one CDR3 protein and lists the most common genes and DNA from its rows. This sample holds 150,000 to 200,000 distinct CDR3 sequences; approximately 14% were observed only once. The top ten constitute around 1.7% of the sample. The time point tag for this specimen amounts to: patch test 1, 2 weeks after DPC sensitization. Taken with the paper, the label for treatment or condition translates to: therapeutic diphenylcyclopropenone sensitization with weekly scalp DPC. This sample comprised whole blood, obtained in connection with sensitization to the hapten diphenylcyclopropenone (DPC). These receptors were obtained from a woman younger than 45 with alopecia areata. Some clones in this sample may be carry-over from other donors' samples.

This clonotype was observed a handful of times. This chain joins TRBV20-1 and TRBJ1-5; no reliable D call. Germline CDR1 is DFQATT and CDR2 is SNEGSKA (reference sequence). V dropped 0 bases and J dropped 5 bases, with 14 bases sitting between them. The CDR3 contains 15 residues. The CDR3 protein is CSARDVEAVDQPQHF. The CDR3 nucleotides read TGCAGTGCTAGAGACGTAGAAGCTGTCGATCAGCCCCAGCATTTT.

This clonotype appeared many times. The V gene is TRBV7-3, the J gene TRBJ2-2; possibly TRBD2 for D (6 bases). The CDR3 spans 15 residues. Trimming cost V 4 bases and J 0 bases, with 9 bases left between them. Looked up from germline, CDR1 is SGHTA and CDR2 is FQGTGA. The CDR3 loop is CASSSGTANTGELFF. In DNA form, the CDR3 reads TGTGCCAGCAGCTCCGGGACTGCGAACACCGGGGAGCTGTTTTTT.

This clonotype was detected only a few times. The V gene is TRBV29-1, the J gene TRBJ1-5; TRBD1 is a possible D gene (6 bases). CDR3 length: 12 residues. The V end lost 6 bases, the J end lost 3 bases, and 9 bases lay between the germline ends. The germline V gene has CDR1 SQVTM and CDR2 ANQGSEA. The CDR3: CSVGHPNQPQHF. The CDR3 DNA sequence: TGCAGCGTGGGACATCCCAATCAGCCCCAGCATTTT.

The chain has TRBV9 and TRBJ1-3, with TRBD1 identical over 7 bases. Germline values: CDR1 SGDLS, CDR2 YYNGEE. V gave up 0 bases and J gave up 2 bases; unmatched junction bases: 5. The CDR3 is 16 amino acids. CDR3 protein: CASSVATGQAGNTIYF. CDR3 DNA: TGTGCCAGCAGCGTAGCGACAGGGCAGGCTGGAAACACCATATATTTT.

On this clonotype: This may arise from a read error, as a much more abundant clone is one base away. J is TRBJ1-2 and V is TRBV6-2 or TRBV6-3, with D perhaps matching TRBD1 (5 bases). There are 13 residues in the CDR3. The germline gives CDR1 MNHEY, CDR2 SVGEGT. The CDR3 loop is CTSSWDGNYGYTF. The CDR3 nucleotides are TGTACCAGCAGCTGGGACGGAAACTATGGCTACACCTTC.

This clonotype was seen at least ten times. The chain employs TRBV27 and TRBJ1-2; TRBD1 matches at 8 bases. The CDR3 length is 13 residues. In germline, CDR1 is MNHEY, CDR2 SMNVEV (reference sequence). The V segment lost 4 bases and the J segment 8 bases; nucleotides outside the gene matches: 6. The CDR3 coding sequence is TGTGCCAGCAGTTGGACAGGGATAGGGGGCTACACCTTC. This gives the protein CASSWTGIGGYTF.

This clonotype was recorded many times. The rearrangement joins TRBV2 to TRBJ2-7; D perhaps matches TRBD2 (6 bases). The CDR3 runs 13 residues. V was clipped by 5 bases and J by 6 bases, with 14 bases between them. Germline CDR1 reads SNHLY; CDR2 reads FYNNEI. CDR3 sequence: CASSPTRGGEQYF. For the CDR3, the DNA is TGTGCCAGCAGTCCGACTAGGGGCGGCGAGCAGTACTTC.

This clonotype was detected only a few times. The V and J genes are TRBV30 and TRBJ2-1, with D possibly being TRBD2 (6 bases). This CDR3 is built from 16 residues. V gave up 4 bases and J gave up 2 bases, with 18 bases separating them. Per the germline V gene, CDR1 is GTSNPN and CDR2 is SVGIG (reference sequence). As DNA, the CDR3 is TGTGCCTGGATTACGTCGACTAGGAGAACCTACAATGAGCAGTTCTTC. It encodes CAWITSTRRTYNEQFF.

On this clonotype itself: A much bigger clone sits one base away, suggesting this may be a read error. The gene calls are TRBV20-1 and TRBJ1-1, with 7 bases aligning to TRBD1. Looked up from germline, CDR1 is DFQATT and CDR2 is SNEGSKA (reference sequence). This CDR3 region has 12 residues. The junction had 7 bases not matched to a gene; V was cut back by 7 bases and J by 5 bases. The CDR3 sequence: CSVSRGGTEAFF. In DNA form, the CDR3 reads TGCAGTGTTAGCAGGGGGGGAACTGAAGCTTTCTTT.

In its sample, this clonotype was seen a few times. Its ends do not fully match the called genes, so a read error is possible. This chain links TRBV5-1 with TRBJ1-3, with TRBD1 matching over 8 bases. CDR3 size: 14 residues. In germline, CDR1 is SGHRS, CDR2 YFSETQ. CDR3 sequence reads: CVSSLAGQENTIYF. CDR3 coding DNA: TGCGTCAGCAGCTTGGCGGGACAGGAAAACACCATATATTTT.

Comments on this clonotype: The junction departs from the called germline gene at one end, perhaps through a read error. This chain joins TRBV7-2 and TRBJ2-5, with D unclear. The germline gives CDR1 SGHTA, CDR2 FQGNSA. This CDR3 has 12 amino acids. Here the CDR3 DNA reads TGTGCCAGCAGCTTAGCGCCTTCAACCCGGTACTTC. It yields the protein CASSLAPSTRYF.

The chain links TRBV28 to TRBJ2-7, with D perhaps matching TRBD1 (6 bases). Trimming cost V 2 bases and J 7 bases, with 15 bases left between them. Germline CDR1 MDHEN, CDR2 SYDVKM. The CDR3 length is 14 residues. CDR3 in amino acids: CASSLPPPRGEQYF. The CDR3 DNA is TGTGCCAGCAGTTTACCCCCCCCCAGGGGAGAGCAGTACTTC.

This clonotype has a handful of counts. The gene calls are TRBV7-6 and TRBJ2-1; TRBD1 matches at 10 bases. The CDR3 totals 15 residues. From germline, CDR1 is SGHVS and CDR2 FNYEAQ. V was clipped by 5 bases and J by 8 bases; unmatched bases: 9. Here the CDR3 reads CASSPRTGGYDEQFF. In DNA, the CDR3 is TGTGCCAGCAGCCCCCGGACAGGGGGATATGATGAGCAGTTCTTC.

This clonotype was counted a few times. V usage is TRBV9 and J usage is TRBJ1-4, with no clear D. The CDR3 sequence is 16 residues long. V lost 2 bases to trimming and J lost 3 bases, with 14 bases between them. Germline values: CDR1 SGDLS, CDR2 YYNGEE. In nucleotides, the CDR3 is TGTGCCAGCAGCGTCGGGGTATCCGTCGCTAATGAAAAACTGTTTTTT. Translation: CASSVGVSVANEKLFF.

The genes are TRBV28 and TRBJ2-7; no clear D gene. This CDR3 comprises 13 residues. Germline CDR1 is MDHEN and CDR2 is SYDVKM. V dropped 3 bases and J dropped 5 bases, with 11 bases sitting between them. The CDR3 reads CASSLGWGNEQYF. CDR3 DNA: TGTGCCAGCAGTTTGGGCTGGGGAAACGAGCAGTACTTC.

Many counts were recorded for this clonotype. This chain joins TRBV28 and TRBJ1-5, with D tentatively TRBD1 (6 bases). The CDR3 runs to 16 residues. Between the trimmed V and J ends, which lost 7 bases and 6 bases, there was a span of 22 bases. Germline values: CDR1 MDHEN, CDR2 SYDVKM. DNA for the CDR3: TGTGCCAGCACCGTCCCGGGACATGGCCGGAGTCAGCCCCAGCATTTT. It yields the protein CASTVPGHGRSQPQHF. The complete variable domain, with remaining parts taken from reference TRBV28 and TRBJ1-5, reads DVKVTQSSRYLVKRTGEKVFLECVQDMDHENMFWYRQDPGLGLRLIYFSYDVKMKEKGDIPEGYSVSREKKERFSLILESASTNQTSMYLCASTVPGHGRSQPQHFGDGTRLSIL.

This clonotype has a handful of counts. The chain is built from TRBV6-2 or TRBV6-3 and TRBJ1-2; possible D gene TRBD1, 5 bases. Germline V gives CDR1 MNHEY, CDR2 SVGEGT. V was shortened by 0 bases and J by 4 bases, with 12 bases between the two germline ends. CDR3 size: 15 residues. This CDR3 is CASSYSPRVTYGYTF. The CDR3 bases are TGTGCCAGCAGTTACTCGCCCAGGGTAACCTATGGCTACACCTTC.

The J gene is TRBJ2-1, the V gene TRBV6-5; D call uncertain. Trimming took 1 base from V and 2 from J, leaving 9 bases between them. This CDR3 is 15 amino acids long. CDR1 is MNHEY and CDR2 is SVGAGI in the germline V gene. CDR3 in amino acids: CASSYFRATYNEQFF. The CDR3 region has the DNA TGTGCCAGCAGTTACTTCCGTGCTACCTACAATGAGCAGTTCTTC.

This clonotype was found many times. This chain uses TRBV7-3 with TRBJ1-1; D uncertain. The CDR3 is 13 residues long. CDR1 is SGHTA and CDR2 is FQGTGA in the germline V gene. Trimming stripped 5 bases from V and 6 bases from J, with 13 bases between. CDR3 sequence (DNA): TGTGCCAGCAGCCTTTCGCGGAGCGCTGAAGCTTTCTTT. Its protein is CASSLSRSAEAFF.

This clonotype was detected a few times. V and J are TRBV29-1 and TRBJ2-1; D gene unclear. Germline-derived CDR1 and CDR2 are SQVTM and ANQGSEA. V lost 2 bases to trimming and J lost 5 bases, with 10 bases between them. CDR3 length: 13 amino acids. The CDR3 here is CSVEKITDNEQFF. Here the CDR3 DNA reads TGCAGCGTTGAAAAAATCACAGACAATGAGCAGTTCTTC.

This clonotype was seen many times. The J gene is TRBJ1-5, the V gene TRBV2; no clear D gene. This CDR3 comprises 13 residues. V gave up 1 base and J gave up 7 bases, with 8 bases separating them. Germline CDR1 and CDR2: SNHLY and FYNNEI. Here the CDR3 DNA reads TGTGCCAGCAGTGAAGACGGCAGGCAGCCCCAGCATTTT. Encoded protein: CASSEDGRQPQHF.

This sequence joins TRBV7-9 and TRBJ2-1; 7 bases match TRBD2. CDR1 and CDR2 from the germline V gene are SEHNR and FQNEAQ (reference sequence). The CDR3 is 14 residues long. The junction had 4 bases not matched to a gene; V was cut back by 5 bases and J by 3 bases. The CDR3 coding sequence is TGTGCCAGCAGCCAAGGACTAGGCTACAATGAGCAGTTCTTC. Translated: CASSQGLGYNEQFF.

This clonotype showed up many times. The rearrangement uses TRBV18 and TRBJ2-7; D remains ambiguous. This CDR3 comprises 14 residues. The germline V gene has CDR1 KGHSH and CDR2 LQKENI. V was shortened by 4 bases and J by 2 bases, with 12 bases between the two germline ends. The CDR3 DNA is TGTGCCAGCTCACAGGAGCCAGCAACCTACGAGCAGTACTTC. The encoded protein is CASSQEPATYEQYF.